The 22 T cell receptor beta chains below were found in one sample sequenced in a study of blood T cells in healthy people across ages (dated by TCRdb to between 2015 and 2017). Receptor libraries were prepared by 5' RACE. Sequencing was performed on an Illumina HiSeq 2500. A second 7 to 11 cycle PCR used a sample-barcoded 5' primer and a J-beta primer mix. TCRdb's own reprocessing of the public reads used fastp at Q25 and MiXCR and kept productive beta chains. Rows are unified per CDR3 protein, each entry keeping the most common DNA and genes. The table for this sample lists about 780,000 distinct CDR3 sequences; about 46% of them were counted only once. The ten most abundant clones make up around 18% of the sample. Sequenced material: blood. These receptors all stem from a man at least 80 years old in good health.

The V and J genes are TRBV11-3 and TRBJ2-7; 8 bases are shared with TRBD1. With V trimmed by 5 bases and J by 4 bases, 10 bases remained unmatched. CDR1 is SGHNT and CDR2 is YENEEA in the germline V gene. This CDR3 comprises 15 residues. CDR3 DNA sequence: TGTGCCAGCAGCGGGACAGGCTACGGTCTATACGAGCAGTACTTC. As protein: CASSGTGYGLYEQYF.

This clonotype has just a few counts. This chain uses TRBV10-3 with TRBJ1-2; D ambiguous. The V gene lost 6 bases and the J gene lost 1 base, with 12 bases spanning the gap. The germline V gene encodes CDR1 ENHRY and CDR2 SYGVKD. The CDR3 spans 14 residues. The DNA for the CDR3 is TGTGCCATCAGCGCCAGCTCATATAACTATGGCTACACCTTC. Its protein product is CAISASSYNYGYTF.

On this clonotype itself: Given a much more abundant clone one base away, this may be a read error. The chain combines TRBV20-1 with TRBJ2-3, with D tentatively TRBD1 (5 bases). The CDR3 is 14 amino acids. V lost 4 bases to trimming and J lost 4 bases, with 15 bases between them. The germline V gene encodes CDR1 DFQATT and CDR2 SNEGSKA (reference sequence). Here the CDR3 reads CSANPGLSADTQYF. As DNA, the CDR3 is TGCAGTGCTAATCCAGGGCTAAGCGCAGATACGCAGTATTTT.

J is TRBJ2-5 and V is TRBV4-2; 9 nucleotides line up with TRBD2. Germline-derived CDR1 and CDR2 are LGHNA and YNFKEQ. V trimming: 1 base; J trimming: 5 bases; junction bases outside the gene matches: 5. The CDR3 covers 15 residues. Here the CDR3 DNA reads TGTGCCAGCAGCCAAGGTATAGCGGGAGCCGAGACCCAGTACTTC. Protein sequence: CASSQGIAGAETQYF.

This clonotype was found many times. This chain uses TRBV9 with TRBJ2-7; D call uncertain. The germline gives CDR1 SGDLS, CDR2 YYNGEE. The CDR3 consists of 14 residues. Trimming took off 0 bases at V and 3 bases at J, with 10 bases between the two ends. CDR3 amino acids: CASSVVGSSYEQYF. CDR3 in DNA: TGTGCCAGCAGCGTAGTTGGTAGTAGCTACGAGCAGTACTTC.

The DNA of the CDR3 is TGCAGTGCTAGAGAAATTTTCCGCTCCTACGAGCAGTACTTC. This translates into CSAREIFRSYEQYF. The chain recombines TRBV20-1 with TRBJ2-7, with D unclear. Germline CDR1 is DFQATT and CDR2 is SNEGSKA (reference sequence). The CDR3 totals 14 residues. V shed 0 bases and J shed 0 bases, with 9 bases lying between them.

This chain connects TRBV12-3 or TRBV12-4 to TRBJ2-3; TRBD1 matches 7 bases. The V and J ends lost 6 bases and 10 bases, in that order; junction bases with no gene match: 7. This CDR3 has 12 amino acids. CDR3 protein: CASSNRQGPQYF. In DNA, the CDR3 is TGTGCCAGCAGCAACAGACAGGGCCCGCAGTATTTT.

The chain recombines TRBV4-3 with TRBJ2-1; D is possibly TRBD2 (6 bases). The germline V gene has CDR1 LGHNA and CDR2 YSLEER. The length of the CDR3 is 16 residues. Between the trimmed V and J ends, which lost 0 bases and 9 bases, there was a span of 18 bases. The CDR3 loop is CASSQEPAEGSGEQFF. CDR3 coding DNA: TGCGCCAGCAGCCAAGAGCCAGCGGAAGGTAGCGGTGAGCAGTTCTTC.

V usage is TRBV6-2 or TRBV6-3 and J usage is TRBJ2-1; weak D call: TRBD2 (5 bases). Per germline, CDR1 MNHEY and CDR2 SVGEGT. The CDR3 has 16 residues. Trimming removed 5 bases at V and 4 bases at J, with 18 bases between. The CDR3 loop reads CASSTRTSGLYNEQFF. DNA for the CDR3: TGTGCCAGCAGTACCCGAACTAGTGGGCTTTACAATGAGCAGTTCTTC.

The CDR3 loop is CASSYSLEVNEQYF. The CDR3 DNA follows: TGTGCCAGCAGTTACTCCTTGGAGGTAAATGAGCAGTACTTC. The rearrangement links TRBV6-5 to TRBJ2-1; a weak D match, TRBD2 (5 bases). Gene TRBJ2-7 matches the end of the DNA better, so the J call may be wrong. Germline V CDR1 and CDR2: MNHEY, SVGAGI. This CDR3 spans 14 amino acids.

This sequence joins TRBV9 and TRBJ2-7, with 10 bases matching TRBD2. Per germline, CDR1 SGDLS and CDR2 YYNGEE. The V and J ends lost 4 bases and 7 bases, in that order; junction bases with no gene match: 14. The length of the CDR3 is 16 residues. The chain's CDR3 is CASSRRGTSGAREQYF. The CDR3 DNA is TGTGCCAGCAGCCGCCGGGGAACTAGCGGGGCTCGAGAGCAGTACTTC.

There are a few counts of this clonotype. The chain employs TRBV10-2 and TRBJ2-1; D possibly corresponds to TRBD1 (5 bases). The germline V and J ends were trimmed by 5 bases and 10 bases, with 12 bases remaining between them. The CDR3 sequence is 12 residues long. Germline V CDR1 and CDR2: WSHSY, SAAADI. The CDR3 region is CASSRDQGEQFF. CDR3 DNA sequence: TGCGCCAGCAGTCGAGACCAGGGCGAGCAGTTCTTC.

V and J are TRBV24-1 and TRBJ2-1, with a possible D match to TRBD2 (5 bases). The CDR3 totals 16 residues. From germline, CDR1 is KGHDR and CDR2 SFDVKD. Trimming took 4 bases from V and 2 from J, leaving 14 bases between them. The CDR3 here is CATSEKRFPAYNEQFF. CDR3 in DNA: TGTGCCACCAGTGAAAAGCGGTTCCCAGCCTACAATGAGCAGTTCTTC.

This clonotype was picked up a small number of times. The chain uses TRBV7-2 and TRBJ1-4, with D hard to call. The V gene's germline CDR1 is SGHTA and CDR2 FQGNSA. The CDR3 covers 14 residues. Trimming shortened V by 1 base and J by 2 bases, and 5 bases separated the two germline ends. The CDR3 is CASSLGVTNEKLFF. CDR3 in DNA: TGTGCCAGCAGCTTAGGCGTTACTAATGAAAAACTGTTTTTT.

The CDR3 nucleotides are TGTGCCAGCAGCGCACAGACAGGGGGGTCCTACAATGAGCAGTTCTTC. Residues: CASSAQTGGSYNEQFF. The V and J genes are TRBV5-4 and TRBJ2-1; 9 bases map to TRBD1. The germline V gene has CDR1 SGHNT and CDR2 YYREEE (reference sequence). V trimming: 4 bases; J trimming: 1 base; junction bases outside the gene matches: 6. The length of the CDR3 is 16 residues.

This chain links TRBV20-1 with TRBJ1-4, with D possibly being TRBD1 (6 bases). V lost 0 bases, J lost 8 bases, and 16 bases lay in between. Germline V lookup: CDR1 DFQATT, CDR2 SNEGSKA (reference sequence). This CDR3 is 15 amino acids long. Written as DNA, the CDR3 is TGCAGTGCTAGAGATTGGCTCGGGGGCGCCGAAAAACTGTTTTTT. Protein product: CSARDWLGGAEKLFF.

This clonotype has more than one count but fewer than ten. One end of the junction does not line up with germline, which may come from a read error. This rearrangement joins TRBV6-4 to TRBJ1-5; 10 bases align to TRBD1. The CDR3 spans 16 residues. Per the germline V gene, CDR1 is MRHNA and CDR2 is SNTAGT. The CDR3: CASNDRGPHGNQPQHF. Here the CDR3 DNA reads TGTGCCAGCAATGACAGGGGGCCTCACGGCAATCAGCCCCAGCATTTT.

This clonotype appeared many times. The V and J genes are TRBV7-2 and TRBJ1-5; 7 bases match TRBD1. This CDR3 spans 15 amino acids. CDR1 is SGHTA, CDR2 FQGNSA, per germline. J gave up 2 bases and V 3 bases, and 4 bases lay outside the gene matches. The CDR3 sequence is CASSFDRVGNQPQHF. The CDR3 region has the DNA TGTGCCAGCAGCTTCGACAGGGTAGGCAATCAGCCCCAGCATTTT. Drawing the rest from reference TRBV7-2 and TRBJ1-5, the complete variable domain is GAGVSQSPSNKVTEKGKDVELRCDPISGHTALYWYRQSLGQGLEFLIYFQGNSAPDKSGLPSDRFSAERTGGSVSTLTIQRTQQEDSAVYLCASSFDRVGNQPQHFGDGTRLSIL.

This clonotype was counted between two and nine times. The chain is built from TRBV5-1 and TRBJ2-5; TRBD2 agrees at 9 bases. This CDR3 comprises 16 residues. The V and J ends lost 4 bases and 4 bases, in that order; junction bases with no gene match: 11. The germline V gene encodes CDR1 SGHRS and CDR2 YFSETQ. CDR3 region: CASSLPVAGEGETQYF. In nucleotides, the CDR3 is TGCGCCAGCAGCCTCCCCGTAGCGGGAGAGGGAGAGACCCAGTACTTC.

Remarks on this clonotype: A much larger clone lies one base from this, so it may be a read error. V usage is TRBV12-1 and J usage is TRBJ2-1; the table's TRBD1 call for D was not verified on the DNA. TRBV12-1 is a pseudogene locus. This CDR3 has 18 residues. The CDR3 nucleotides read TGTGTCAGCAGCTCGTCGCCGGGACAGAGAAACTCCTACAATGAGCAGTTCTTC. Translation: CVSSSSPGQRNSYNEQFF.

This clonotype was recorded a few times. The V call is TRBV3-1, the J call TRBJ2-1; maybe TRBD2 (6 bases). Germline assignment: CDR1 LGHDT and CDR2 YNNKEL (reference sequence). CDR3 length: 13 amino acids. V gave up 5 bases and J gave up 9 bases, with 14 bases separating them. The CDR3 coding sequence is TGTGCCAGCAGCGAGAGTCGGCGGGGTGAGCAGTTCTTC. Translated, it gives CASSESRRGEQFF.

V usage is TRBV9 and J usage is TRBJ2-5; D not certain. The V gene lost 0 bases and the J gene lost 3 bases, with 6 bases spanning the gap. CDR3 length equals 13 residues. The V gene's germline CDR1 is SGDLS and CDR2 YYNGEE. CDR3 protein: CASSVGTEETQYF. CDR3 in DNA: TGTGCCAGCAGCGTAGGCACAGAAGAGACCCAGTACTTC.